This is a list of T cell receptor beta chains from one sample in a study of shared clonotypes between healthy human individuals. TCRdb keeps only in-frame clones here, not all; method: immunoSEQ multiplex PCR. The top ten clones hold approximately 56% of a sample with about 79,000 clones, under 65% of them seen once. The sequenced sample consisted of memory CD8+ T cells sorted from blood. The receptors here all came from a man aged 25-45 years in good health. Each CDR3 is given with its conserved first and last residue. The order of the fields is D gene, J gene, V gene, clone size, CDR3 protein, CDR3 DNA. The D gene is left open where the match is weak. Clone size is stated in some rows and not others, as once, few, many or a class when expanded.

TRBD1,TRBJ2-7,TRBV11-2,.,CASSRGDRVTYEQYF,TGTGCCAGCAGCAGAGGGGACAGGGTGACCTACGAGCAGTACTTC
.,TRBJ2-5,TRBV11-2,.,CASSLASDQETQYF,TGTGCCAGCAGCTTAGCTAGCGACCAAGAGACCCAGTACTTC
.,TRBJ2-7,TRBV28,.,CASRPGSHYEQYF,TGTGCCAGCAGACCGGGTTCCCACTACGAGCAGTACTTC
.,TRBJ2-7,TRBV28,few,CASRRTPGQDEQYF,TGTGCCAGCAGGCGAACACCGGGACAAGACGAGCAGTACTTC
.,TRBJ1-1,TRBV6-4,many,CASSEIPNTEAFF,TGTGCCAGCAGTGAAATTCCTAACACTGAAGCTTTCTTT
TRBD2,TRBJ2-1,TRBV15,.,CATLGLAGVNEQFF,TGTGCCACTTTAGGACTAGCGGGAGTCAATGAGCAGTTCTTC
TRBD1,TRBJ1-1,TRBV10-2,.,CASSWTGKNTEAFF,TGCGCCAGCAGTTGGACAGGGAAGAACACTGAAGCTTTCTTT
TRBD2,TRBJ2-7,TRBV11-1,.,CASSLLAGGYEQYF,TGTGCCAGCAGCCTACTAGCGGGGGGCTACGAGCAGTACTTC
TRBD1,TRBJ1-2,TRBV7-8,.,CASSATQGPHYGYTF,TGTGCCAGCAGCGCCACACAGGGGCCTCACTATGGCTACACCTTC
TRBD1,TRBJ2-7,TRBV28,few,CASVRQGAPEQYF,TGTGCCAGCGTGCGGCAGGGGGCGCCCGAGCAGTACTTC
TRBD1,TRBJ2-3,TRBV14,.,CASSQGQVADTQYF,TGTGCCAGCAGCCAGGGACAGGTCGCAGATACGCAGTATTTT
.,TRBJ2-5,TRBV20-1,few,CSARLSQTQYF,TGCAGTGCTAGATTGTCGCAGACCCAGTACTTC
TRBD1,TRBJ2-7,TRBV28,.,CASSFYSGTGPFSGYEQYF,TGTGCCAGCAGTTTTTACTCCGGGACAGGACCTTTTTCGGGCTACGAGCAGTACTTC
.,TRBJ2-3,TRBV29-1,.,CSVNLGAQYF,TGCAGCGTAAACCTAGGGGCGCAGTATTTT
TRBD2,TRBJ2-5,TRBV12-5,.,CASGLGTSGDPYQETQYF,TGTGCTAGTGGTTTGGGGACTAGCGGGGATCCATACCAAGAGACCCAGTACTTC
.,TRBJ2-7,TRBV7-2,few,CASSPVSYEQYF,TGTGCCAGCAGCCCGGTGTCCTACGAGCAGTACTTC
.,TRBJ2-5,TRBV4-2,.,CASSPRTVQAQETQYF,TGTGCCAGCAGCCCAAGGACTGTTCAGGCACAAGAGACCCAGTACTTC
TRBD2,TRBJ2-1,TRBV5-6,.,CASSLWGSGRARNEQFF,TGTGCCAGCAGCTTGTGGGGTAGCGGGAGGGCCCGGAATGAGCAGTTCTTC
.,TRBJ2-7,TRBV29-1,.,CSVGGTYEQYF,TGCAGCGTTGGGGGCACCTACGAGCAGTACTTC
.,TRBJ2-1,TRBV7-6,few,CASSRPPGAGSSYNEQFF,TGTGCCAGCAGCCGACCTCCGGGGGCGGGGAGCTCCTACAATGAGCAGTTCTTC
TRBD1,TRBJ2-7,TRBV27,.,CASSITGDYEQYF,TGTGCCAGCAGTATAACAGGGGACTACGAGCAGTACTTC
TRBD2,TRBJ2-5,TRBV10-1,.,CASSASGRASETQYF,TGCGCCAGCAGTGCTAGCGGGAGGGCATCCGAGACCCAGTACTTC
.,TRBJ2-1,TRBV7-3,once,CASSFPGGNEQFF,TGTGCCAGCAGCTTCCCCGGGGGCAATGAGCAGTTCTTC
TRBD1,TRBJ2-7,TRBV2,.,CASSEVDRDHEQYF,TGTGCCAGCAGTGAAGTGGACAGGGACCACGAGCAGTACTTC
.,TRBJ2-1,TRBV15,few,CATSREGGINEQFF,TGTGCCACCAGCAGAGAAGGAGGGATCAATGAGCAGTTCTTC
TRBD2,TRBJ2-6,TRBV4-2,.,CASSPLAGSGANVLTF,TGTGCCAGCAGCCCTCTAGCGGGGTCTGGGGCCAACGTCCTGACTTTC
.,TRBJ1-5,TRBV28,.,CASSSNREAQPQHF,TGTGCCAGCAGTTCTAACAGGGAAGCTCAGCCCCAGCATTTT
.,TRBJ1-4,TRBV7-2,.,CASSISNYNEKLFF,TGTGCCAGCAGCATCAGTAATTATAATGAAAAACTGTTTTTT
.,TRBJ1-1,TRBV7-2,.,CASSLGRVGDRTEAFF,TGTGCCAGCAGCTTAGGGCGTGTGGGGGATCGAACTGAAGCTTTCTTT
.,TRBJ2-3,TRBV28,.,CASSLRDTQYF,TGTGCCAGCAGTTTACGGGATACGCAGTATTTT